Listed here are 5 T cell receptor beta chains from one sample, sequenced in a study of blood T cells in healthy people across ages. Through a sample-barcoded 5' primer and a J-beta primer mix, a second PCR was run for roughly 6 to 12 cycles. TCRdb reanalysed the 5' RACE reads using MiXCR and keeps one entry per CDR3 protein. The sample holds 350,000 to 450,000 distinct CDR3 sequences, 45% to 65% seen once. The sequencing input was blood. The receptors were gathered from a man in his sixties in good health.

The rearrangement links TRBV6-2 or TRBV6-3 to TRBJ2-1; possible D gene TRBD2, 6 bases. V shed 6 bases and J shed 13 bases, with 25 bases lying between them. Germline V gene lookup returns CDR1 MNHEY and CDR2 SVGEGT. This CDR3 contains 15 residues. CDR3 protein: CASSLTGVIQETQFF. CDR3 sequence (DNA): TGTGCCAGCAGCCTAACGGGGGTTATACAAGAGACCCAGTTCTTC.

This clonotype was counted a few times. The V call is TRBV6-6, the J call TRBJ1-4; no clear D gene. The germline CDR1 and CDR2 sequences are MNHNY and SVGAGI (reference sequence). CDR3 length: 17 amino acids. The V and J ends lost 0 bases and 11 bases respectively, with 22 bases between them. CDR3: CASSYSSGGARYMKLFF. The CDR3, as DNA: TGTGCCAGCAGTTACTCGTCGGGCGGTGCCCGTTATATGAAACTGTTTTTT.

The V call is TRBV4-1, the J call TRBJ2-5; 7 nucleotides align to TRBD1. The end of the DNA is better explained by TRBJ2-7, so the J call may be wrong. Germline V gene sequence: CDR1 MGHRA, CDR2 YSYEKL. The CDR3 covers 15 residues. CDR3 in amino acids: CASSQGTGAPYEQYF. The CDR3 nucleotides are TGCGCCAGCAGCCAAGGGACAGGAGCCCCTTACGAGCAGTACTTC.

The V gene is TRBV28, the J gene TRBJ2-4; 7 nucleotides match TRBD1. This CDR3 has 16 amino acids. Unmatched junction bases numbered 11, after V lost 8 bases and J lost 1 base. Germline V CDR1 and CDR2: MDHEN, SYDVKM. CDR3 sequence (DNA): TGTGCCAGCGTGACAGGGTCCGCCCTTGCCAAAAACATTCAGTACTTC. Translating it yields CASVTGSALAKNIQYF.

The chain recombines TRBV4-1 with TRBJ1-1, with D maybe TRBD1 (6 bases). V shed 1 base and J shed 4 bases, with 10 bases lying between them. From germline, CDR1 is MGHRA and CDR2 YSYEKL. CDR3 length: 14 amino acids. The CDR3: CASSQVQGTTEAFF. In nucleotides, the CDR3 is TGCGCCAGCAGCCAAGTTCAGGGGACCACTGAAGCTTTCTTT.